This T cell receptor beta chain was obtained from a study of cytomegalovirus exposure and HLA in healthy donors. It was healthy bone marrow donors who served as donors. A multiplex PCR was run with 60 Vbeta primers and 13 Jbeta primers. Original analysis: Later work found 80 million or so unique TCR beta chains, with about 10 million shared. Assay: immunoSEQ multiplex PCR; the TCRdb copy retains only in-frame clones and omits some. V, J and clone size were drawn from that table, and D and trimming were deduced from the DNA. Among some 200,000 clones listed, 80% to 85% were seen once. Points from the study as a whole: As a later analysis showed, a missense DCLRE1C variant was linked to trimming of TCR beta V- and J-genes.

On this clone: The target antigen is unknown.

Germline V gene lookup returns CDR1 SNHLY and CDR2 FYNNEI. V gave up 3 bases and J gave up 5 bases, with 8 bases separating them. The CDR3 has 12 residues. Sequencing was performed on PBMCs. V gene TRBV2 combines with J gene TRBJ2-7; D gene ambiguous. The TCR comes from a woman aged 40 to 50 in good health and CMV-seronegative. CDR3 coding DNA: TGTGCCAGCAGTGATACACGGGACGAGCAGTACTTC. Residues: CASSDTRDEQYF.